The 10 T cell receptor beta chains reported below all come from one sample, sequenced in a study of cytomegalovirus exposure and HLA in healthy donors. Primers: 60 Vbeta forward and 13 Jbeta reverse. Some clones are missing from TCRdb's copy, which holds only in-frame ones; the method was immunoSEQ multiplex PCR. The table has 130,000 to 150,000 clones, approximately 68% seen once. The source material was PBMCs. The receptors were sampled from a man in his 60s in good health and CMV-seronegative.

V usage is TRBV5-1 and J usage is TRBJ1-1, with D possibly being TRBD1 (5 bases). The CDR3 consists of 15 residues. V was trimmed by 6 bases and J by 0 bases, leaving 15 bases between them. CDR1 is SGHRS and CDR2 is YFSETQ in the germline V gene. Here the CDR3 DNA reads TGCGCCAGCAAACCCCTCTCGACAGTGAACACTGAAGCTTTCTTT. Translating it yields CASKPLSTVNTEAFF. The full variable domain, its missing parts supplied by reference TRBV5-1 and TRBJ1-1, is KAGVTQTPRYLIKTRGQQVTLSCSPISGHRSVSWYQQTPGQGLQFLFEYFSETQRNKGNFPGRFSGRQFSNSRSEMNVSTLELGDSALYLCASKPLSTVNTEAFFGQGTRLTVV.

The chain joins TRBV5-4 to TRBJ2-1; the D gene is possibly TRBD1 (5 bases). Germline V gene data show CDR1 as SGHNT and CDR2 as YYREEE (reference sequence). The CDR3 contains 15 residues. Trimming shortened V by 0 bases and J by 0 bases, and 7 bases separated the two germline ends. The CDR3: CASSLDRSSYNEQFF. The DNA for the CDR3 is TGTGCCAGCAGCTTGGACAGGAGCTCCTACAATGAGCAGTTCTTC.

This chain connects TRBV19 to TRBJ1-5; D is uncertain. The CDR3 is 19 amino acids. CDR1 LNHDA and CDR2 SQIVND come from the germline V gene (reference sequence). Trimming took 4 bases from V and 3 from J, leaving 25 bases between them. In DNA form, the CDR3 reads TGTGCCAGTAGTAGAACGAGGGTAGCGGCAACCACAAACAATCAGCCCCAGCATTTT. Protein: CASSRTRVAATTNNQPQHF.

This chain connects TRBV4-2 to TRBJ1-5, with D unresolved. V lost 5 bases and J 5 bases, leaving 10 bases between the germline ends. In germline, CDR1 is LGHNA, CDR2 YNFKEQ. The CDR3 length is 13 residues. The CDR3 DNA reads as TGTGCCAGCAGCTCCTTCGTCGATCAGCCCCAGCATTTT. It is translated as CASSSFVDQPQHF.

This clone was detected a few times. The chain links TRBV19 to TRBJ2-2; possibly TRBD2 for D (6 bases). V was trimmed by 1 base and J by 2 bases, leaving 11 bases between them. From germline, CDR1 is LNHDA and CDR2 SQIVND (reference sequence). The CDR3 is made up of 16 amino acids. CDR3 sequence (DNA): TGTGCCAGTAGTATAGTGGTAGCGGAAAACACCGGGGAGCTGTTTTTT. As protein: CASSIVVAENTGELFF.

The chain has TRBV7-9 and TRBJ2-5, with TRBD2 matching over 12 bases. The CDR3 extends over 15 amino acids. CDR1 SEHNR and CDR2 FQNEAQ come from the germline V gene (reference sequence). J was trimmed by 4 bases and V by 5 bases; bases with no gene match: 5. The CDR3 bases are TGTGCCAGCAGCCCCCTAGCGGGAGGGCCAGAGACCCAGTACTTC. Translated, it gives CASSPLAGGPETQYF.

This rearrangement joins TRBV7-3 to TRBJ2-7, with D possibly TRBD2 on 6 matching bases. V lost 2 bases and J lost 5, with 10 bases in between. This CDR3 spans 13 amino acids. The V gene's germline CDR1 is SGHTA and CDR2 FQGTGA. Written as DNA, the CDR3 is TGTGCCAGCAGCTTATTGCGGGGCAACGAGCAGTACTTC. This codes for CASSLLRGNEQYF. The variable domain in full, with the rest retrieved from reference TRBV7-3 and TRBJ2-7, is GAGVSQTPSNKVTEKGKYVELRCDPISGHTALYWYRQSLGQGPEFLIYFQGTGAADDSGLPNDRFFAVRPEGSVSTLKIQRTERGDSAVYLCASSLLRGNEQYFGPGTRLTVT.

The chain joins TRBV9 to TRBJ2-1, with 9 bases aligning to TRBD1. The CDR3 runs to 14 residues. Unmatched junction bases numbered 5, after V lost 3 bases and J lost 7 bases. Germline loops: CDR1 SGDLS, CDR2 YYNGEE. The CDR3 coding sequence is TGTGCCAGCAGCGCAACAGGGGGCTATAATGAGCAGTTCTTC. This encodes CASSATGGYNEQFF.

The gene calls are TRBV9 and TRBJ1-1; 11 bases match TRBD1. The CDR3 runs 13 residues. Germline values: CDR1 SGDLS, CDR2 YYNGEE. The junction had 5 bases not matched to a gene; V was cut back by 3 bases and J by 10 bases. CDR3 DNA: TGTGCCAGCAGCGGGACAGGGGGCGGCTCAGCTTTCTTT. This encodes CASSGTGGGSAFF.

The chain joins TRBV28 to TRBJ1-4; 11 bases match TRBD1. V gave up 6 bases and J gave up 6 bases; unmatched junction bases: 3. Germline V gene sequence: CDR1 MDHEN, CDR2 SYDVKM. CDR3 length: 14 amino acids. DNA for the CDR3: TGTGCCAGCAGCCAGGACAGGGGGCATGAAAAACTGTTTTTT. Protein sequence: CASSQDRGHEKLFF.